Listed here is a single T cell receptor beta chain. The antigen is not known. These data are taken from a study of shared clonotypes between healthy human individuals. Study-wide points: The authors sampled blood alone, and tissue repertoires likely differ.

The germline V gene encodes CDR1 WNHNN and CDR2 SYGVQD (reference sequence). Trimming stripped 2 bases from V and 5 bases from J, with 9 bases between. The CDR3 length is 14 residues. The assay was carried out at the deep level. As handled by the study authors: ImmunoSEQ sequences covered only the junction and lacked quality scores; filtering therefore differed. The repertoire was sequenced with immunoSEQ multiplex PCR; TCRdb's copy has only in-frame clones and lacks some. D and trimming were read from the DNA, whereas the V and J calls and clone size are those reported in that table. The repertoire holds about 1.1 million clones, with about 84% as singletons.

The sequenced sample consisted of memory CD4+ T cells from PBMCs. Noted subset: CD45RA-negative fraction. The TCR originated in a man in his late teens or twenties in good health. Some clones in this sample may be carry-over from other donors' samples. J is TRBJ2-2 and V is TRBV10-1; D is unclear. CDR3 DNA sequence: TGCGCCAGCAGTGAGAACGGGTTGACCGGGGAGCTGTTTTTT. Translating it yields CASSENGLTGELFF.